The rows below give T cell receptor beta chains drawn from one sample of a study of cytomegalovirus exposure and HLA in healthy donors. The data were produced by immunoSEQ multiplex PCR, yet TCRdb's version contains in-frame clones alone and is incomplete. The sample has about 96,000 clones, 77% seen once. Sequenced input: PBMCs. Receptor source: a man between 50 and 59 years old in good health and CMV-seropositive. The CDR3 runs from the conserved cysteine through the conserved F or W. The D gene is left open where the match is weak. Size values are once, few and many counts, or a class for expanded clones, and some rows have none.

>TRBV2|TRBJ2-3|NA|NA
CASSERGGGVSTDTQYF
TGTGCCAGCAGTGAAAGGGGGGGCGGGGTGAGCACAGATACGCAGTATTTT
>TRBV5-1|TRBJ1-6|NA|TRBD1
CASSFGTGSNSPLHF
TGCGCCAGCAGCTTCGGGACAGGGAGTAATTCACCCCTCCACTTT
>TRBV14|TRBJ1-4|NA|NA
CASSQVQGWEKLFF
TGTGCCAGCAGCCAAGTTCAGGGCTGGGAAAAACTGTTTTTT
>TRBV20-1|TRBJ1-1|once|NA
CSAPGRTEAFF
TGCAGTGCCCCTGGGCGCACTGAAGCTTTCTTT
>TRBV4-3|TRBJ2-5|NA|NA
CASSQVTGMETQYF
TGCGCCAGCAGCCAAGTTACGGGTATGGAGACCCAGTACTTC
>TRBV7-2|TRBJ2-3|NA|NA
CASSFPGTDTQYF
TGTGCCAGCAGCTTCCCGGGGACAGATACGCAGTATTTT
>TRBV7-8|TRBJ2-3|NA|TRBD2
CASSSRTSGVSLDTQYF
TGTGCCAGCAGCTCGAGGACTAGCGGGGTATCTTTGGATACGCAGTATTTT
>TRBV6-1|TRBJ1-6|NA|TRBD1
CASSEAGRGRVYSPLNF
TGTGCCAGCAGTGAAGCGGGTAGGGGGCGGGTTTATTCACCCCTCAACTTT
>TRBV7-9|TRBJ2-1|NA|NA
CASSLIQDSYNEQFF
TGTGCCAGCAGCTTAATCCAGGACTCCTACAATGAGCAGTTCTTC
>TRBV7-9|TRBJ1-6|NA|TRBD1
CSSSLGDRDSNSPLHF
TGTTCCAGCAGCTTAGGGGACCGGGACAGTAATTCACCCCTCCACTTT
>TRBV6-1|TRBJ2-5|NA|NA
CASSEGLQAGTQYF
TGTGCCAGCAGTGAGGGCCTCCAAGCGGGGACCCAGTACTTC
>TRBV12-5|TRBJ1-2|NA|TRBD1
CASGLDSGGNYGYPF
TGTGCTAGTGGTTTGGACTCAGGGGGCAATTATGGCTACCCCTTC
>TRBV7-8|TRBJ1-1|NA|NA
CASSLPWGGQTEAFF
TGTGCCAGCAGCTTACCATGGGGCGGACAGACTGAAGCTTTCTTT
>TRBV28|TRBJ1-1|NA|NA
CASSFSNREAFF
TGTGCCAGCAGTTTCAGTAACCGTGAAGCTTTCTTT
>TRBV7-2|TRBJ2-5|NA|NA
CASSSNRWETQYF
TGTGCCAGCAGCTCTAACCGGTGGGAGACCCAGTACTTC
>TRBV6-1|TRBJ2-5|NA|NA
CASSAHPGVGETQYF
TGTGCCAGCAGTGCCCACCCAGGGGTCGGAGAGACCCAGTACTTC
>TRBV4-1|TRBJ1-5|NA|TRBD1
CASSPGQNSNQPQHF
TGCGCCAGCAGCCCGGGACAGAATAGCAATCAGCCCCAGCATTTT
>TRBV6-1|TRBJ1-4|few|NA
CASTPTVATNEKLFF
TGTGCCAGCACCCCGACAGTTGCAACTAATGAAAAACTGTTTTTT
>TRBV9|TRBJ2-1|NA|TRBD1
CASSVGQGTANNEQFF
TGTGCCAGCAGCGTGGGACAGGGGACCGCGAACAATGAGCAGTTCTTC
>TRBV7-2|TRBJ2-1|NA|NA
CASSLGLVYSEQFF
TGTGCCAGCAGCTTAGGGCTAGTCTATAGTGAGCAGTTCTTC
>TRBV7-2|TRBJ1-1|few|NA
CASSFQGPYTEAFF
TGTGCCAGCAGCTTTCAGGGGCCCTACACTGAAGCTTTCTTT
>TRBV27|TRBJ2-7|NA|TRBD1
CASSGSWTGVKYF
TGTGCCAGCAGTGGAAGCTGGACAGGGGTTAAGTACTTC
>TRBV6-1|TRBJ2-7|NA|TRBD1
CASWTGSTYEQYF
TGTGCCAGCTGGACAGGGAGTACCTACGAGCAGTACTTC
>TRBV6-5|TRBJ1-4|NA|NA
CASSSSQASNEKLFF
TGTGCCAGCAGTTCCTCACAGGCTAGTAATGAAAAACTGTTTTTT
>TRBV15|TRBJ2-3|NA|NA
CATSRRRSTDTQYF
TGTGCCACCAGCAGACGGAGGTCCACAGATACGCAGTATTTT
>TRBV29-1|TRBJ2-2|NA|NA
CSVEKLEQFANTGELFF
TGCAGCGTTGAAAAGCTTGAACAGTTCGCGAACACCGGGGAGCTGTTTTTT
>TRBV7-3|TRBJ2-3|few|NA
CASSFTGVSTDTQYF
TGTGCCAGCAGCTTTACGGGGGTTAGCACAGATACGCAGTATTTT
>TRBV5-6|TRBJ2-7|NA|NA
CASSLGRQGGYEQYF
TGTGCCAGCAGCTTGGGCAGGCAGGGTGGCTACGAGCAGTACTTC
>TRBV5-1|TRBJ2-3|few|TRBD2
CASSLREAGVTDTQYF
TGCGCCAGCAGCTTGAGGGAAGCGGGGGTCACAGATACGCAGTATTTT
>TRBV10-3|TRBJ2-7|NA|TRBD2
CAIKTPGGTYEQYF
TGTGCCATCAAGACGCCGGGGGGGACCTACGAGCAGTACTTC
>TRBV4-2|TRBJ1-6|NA|NA
CASSPLQGSYNSPLHF
TGTGCCAGCAGCCCCCTACAGGGCTCCTATAATTCACCCCTCCACTTT
>TRBV10-3|TRBJ2-5|NA|TRBD2
CAISSGGRETQYF
TGTGCCATCAGTAGCGGGGGGCGAGAGACCCAGTACTTC
>TRBV7-9|TRBJ2-2|once|TRBD1
CASSLADRVGTGELFF
TGTGCCAGCAGCTTAGCGGACAGGGTCGGGACCGGGGAGCTGTTTTTT
>TRBV4-2|TRBJ1-2|few|TRBD1
CASSDRQGDLNYGYTF
TGTGCCAGCAGTGATCGACAGGGGGATCTGAACTATGGCTACACCTTC
>TRBV5-1|TRBJ2-3|NA|TRBD1
CASSLDGTGPTDTQYF
TGCGCCAGCAGCTTGGACGGGACAGGGCCGACAGATACGCAGTATTTT
>TRBV4-3|TRBJ2-7|NA|TRBD1
CASSQEGGRPFYEQYF
TGCGCCAGCAGCCAAGAAGGGGGCAGACCCTTCTACGAGCAGTACTTC
>TRBV4-3|TRBJ1-3|NA|TRBD1
CASSQDTRTGSGNTIYF
TGCGCCAGCAGCCAAGACACCCGGACAGGGTCTGGAAACACCATATATTTT
>TRBV7-2|TRBJ2-2|once|NA
CASSLGGGTGELFF
TGTGCCAGCAGCTTAGGAGGCGGTACCGGGGAGCTGTTTTTT
>TRBV25-1|TRBJ2-3|few|TRBD2
CASRGGSYTQYF
TGTGCCAGCAGGGGGGGGTCCTATACGCAGTATTTT
>TRBV28|TRBJ1-6|NA|TRBD1
CASSSSAGQGSSPLHF
TGTGCCAGCAGTTCCAGCGCTGGACAGGGTAGTTCACCCCTCCACTTT
>TRBV30|TRBJ2-1|few|NA
CAWRETGIGLNEQFF
TGTGCCTGGAGAGAGACCGGGATCGGGCTCAATGAGCAGTTCTTC
>TRBV21-1|TRBJ1-2|NA|NA
CASSASPGTVVYGYTF
TGTGCCAGCAGCGCCTCTCCCGGGACAGTAGTCTATGGCTACACCTTC
>TRBV7-2|TRBJ2-1|NA|TRBD2
CASSFPIAGGSNEQFF
TGTGCCAGCAGCTTCCCCATAGCGGGGGGGTCAAATGAGCAGTTCTTC
>TRBV19|TRBJ2-3|NA|NA
CASSFRSGDTQYF
TGTGCCAGTAGTTTTAGGTCAGGAGATACGCAGTATTTT
>TRBV19|TRBJ1-1|NA|NA
CASTMSAARKMNTEAFF
TGTGCCAGTACCATGTCGGCGGCTAGGAAAATGAACACTGAAGCTTTCTTT
>TRBV4-3|TRBJ2-6|NA|NA
CASSQEEGSGANVLTF
TGCGCCAGCAGCCAAGAAGAGGGCTCTGGGGCCAACGTCCTGACTTTC
>TRBV5-1|TRBJ1-2|NA|NA
CASSPALQGDYGYPF
TGCGCCAGCAGCCCGGCCTTACAGGGAGACTATGGCTACCCCTTC